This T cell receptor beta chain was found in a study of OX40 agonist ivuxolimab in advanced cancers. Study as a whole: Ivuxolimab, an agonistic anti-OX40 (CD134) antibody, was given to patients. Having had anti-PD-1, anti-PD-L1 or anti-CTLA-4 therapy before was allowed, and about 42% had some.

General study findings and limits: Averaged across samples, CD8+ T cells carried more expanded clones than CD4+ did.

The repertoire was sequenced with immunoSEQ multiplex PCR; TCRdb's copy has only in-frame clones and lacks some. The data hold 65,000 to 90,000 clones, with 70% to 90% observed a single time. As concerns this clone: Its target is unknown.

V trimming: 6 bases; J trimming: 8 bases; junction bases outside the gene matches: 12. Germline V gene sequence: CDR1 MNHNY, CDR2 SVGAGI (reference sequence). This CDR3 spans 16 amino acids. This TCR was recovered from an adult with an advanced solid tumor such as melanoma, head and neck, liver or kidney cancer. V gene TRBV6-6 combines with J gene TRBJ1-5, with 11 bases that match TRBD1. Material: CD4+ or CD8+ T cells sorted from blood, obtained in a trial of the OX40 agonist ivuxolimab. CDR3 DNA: TGTGCCAGCAGACCAACCGGGACAGGGGGTCCGAAGCCCCAGCATTTT. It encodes CASRPTGTGGPKPQHF.